These 22 T cell receptor beta chains share one sample of origin, sequenced in a study of blood T cell repertoires in COVID-19. The repertoire was sequenced with immunoSEQ multiplex PCR; TCRdb's copy has only in-frame clones and lacks some. The sample contains 140,000 to 150,000 clones, roughly 78% of which appear only once. The specimen sequenced was peripheral blood. The receptors come from a human donor with acute or convalescent COVID-19. The donor label of this sample is uncertain.

The chain recombines TRBV29-1 with TRBJ1-2, with D possibly TRBD1 on 6 matching bases. V was clipped by 7 bases and J by 4 bases, with 10 bases between them. Germline V gene data show CDR1 as SQVTM and CDR2 as ANQGSEA. The CDR3 is 11 amino acids. As DNA, the CDR3 is TGCAGCGCCGGGACACCCTATGGCTACACCTTC. Its protein product is CSAGTPYGYTF.

V usage is TRBV6-2 or TRBV6-3 and J usage is TRBJ1-2, with 7 positions matching TRBD1. Germline CDR1 is MNHEY and CDR2 is SVGEGT. The J segment lost 1 base and the V segment lost 5 bases, leaving 1 base of the junction unmatched. CDR3 size: 13 residues. CDR3 DNA sequence: TGTGCCAGCAGTAGGGACAGTAACTATGGCTACACCTTC. Translating gives CASSRDSNYGYTF.

The genes are TRBV6-5 and TRBJ2-3, with D maybe TRBD2 (6 bases). CDR3 size: 15 residues. Germline CDR1 and CDR2: MNHEY and SVGAGI. Trimming took off 0 bases at V and 1 base at J, with 8 bases between the two ends. The DNA for the CDR3 is TGTGCCAGCAGTTACTCTCGGAGGGGCACAGATACGCAGTATTTT. This sequence encodes CASSYSRRGTDTQYF.

The chain links TRBV6-1 to TRBJ2-7, with a tentative D call TRBD1 (6 bases). The CDR3 consists of 13 residues. Trimming stripped 2 bases from V and 4 bases from J, with 9 bases between. Germline CDR1 is MNHNS and CDR2 is SASEGT. The CDR3 spells CASSEMQGYEQYF. CDR3 nucleotides: TGTGCCAGCAGTGAAATGCAGGGGTACGAGCAGTACTTC.

The chain carries TRBV6-4 and TRBJ1-2; no reliable D call. Germline V CDR1 and CDR2: MRHNA, SNTAGT. CDR3 length: 13 amino acids. V gave up 5 bases and J gave up 4 bases, with 11 bases separating them. This CDR3 reads CASSIGPLYGYTF. The CDR3 bases are TGTGCCAGCAGTATTGGGCCTCTCTATGGCTACACCTTC.

In its sample, this clone was seen a few times. This chain links TRBV6-5 with TRBJ1-3; 7 nucleotides match TRBD1. Germline V gene sequence: CDR1 MNHEY, CDR2 SVGAGI. V lost 4 bases to trimming and J lost 9 bases; unmatched junction nucleotides: 3. This CDR3 has 12 residues. The CDR3 sequence is CASSSSGGTIYF. In DNA, the CDR3 is TGTGCCAGCAGTTCATCAGGGGGCACCATATATTTT.

This clone was detected only a few times. The genes are TRBV19 and TRBJ2-3; 7 bases line up with TRBD2. CDR1 and CDR2 (germline): LNHDA, SQIVND (reference sequence). The CDR3 loop spans 14 amino acids. Trimming cost V 3 bases and J 2 bases; bases outside gene matches: 2. CDR3: CASSIGGFTDTQYF. The DNA of the CDR3 is TGTGCCAGTAGTATCGGGGGGTTCACAGATACGCAGTATTTT.

For the CDR3, the DNA is TGTGCCAGCGCGAAAAGGACAGGGAGGAGAGAAAAACTGTTTTTT. It encodes CASAKRTGRREKLFF. The V call is TRBV5-8, the J call TRBJ1-4, with 8 bases fitting TRBD1. With V trimmed by 7 bases and J by 8 bases, 13 bases remained unmatched. The CDR3 has 15 residues. Germline V gives CDR1 SGHTS, CDR2 YDEGEE.

The V gene is TRBV7-2, the J gene TRBJ1-2, with D uncertain. CDR1 and CDR2 (germline): SGHTA, FQGNSA. This CDR3 spans 14 amino acids. The V and J ends lost 5 bases and 2 bases respectively, with 12 bases between them. The CDR3 coding sequence is TGTGCCAGCAGCATCCCATGGCAGAACTATGGCTACACCTTC. Translation gives CASSIPWQNYGYTF. The full variable domain, with the rest looked up from reference TRBV7-2 and TRBJ1-2, is GAGVSQSPSNKVTEKGKDVELRCDPISGHTALYWYRQSLGQGLEFLIYFQGNSAPDKSGLPSDRFSAERTGGSVSTLTIQRTQQEDSAVYLCASSIPWQNYGYTFGSGTRLTVV.

The chain combines TRBV3-1 (or the pseudogene TRBV3-2) with TRBJ2-5, with 13 bases lining up with TRBD2. With V trimmed by 4 bases and J by 6 bases, 5 bases remained unmatched. Germline CDR1 reads LGHDT; CDR2 reads YNNKEL (reference sequence). This CDR3 contains 15 residues. CDR3 sequence (DNA): TGTGCCAGCAGCCCCTGGACTAGCGGGGGACAGACCCAGTACTTC. This sequence encodes CASSPWTSGGQTQYF.

DNA for the CDR3: TGCAGTGCTAGTTACAGTTATGGCTACACCTTC. This codes for CSASYSYGYTF. The chain has TRBV20-1 and TRBJ1-2; D call uncertain. The germline gives CDR1 DFQATT, CDR2 SNEGSKA (reference sequence). CDR3 length: 11 amino acids. V was clipped by 3 bases and J by 5 bases, with 7 bases between them.

V and J are TRBV5-4 and TRBJ2-3; D perhaps matches TRBD2 (5 bases). Germline CDR1 and CDR2: SGHNT and YYREEE (reference sequence). V was clipped by 3 bases and J by 10 bases, with 12 bases between them. The CDR3 sequence is 12 residues long. As DNA, the CDR3 is TGTGCCAGCAGCTCCCCGGGGATGGCGCAGTATTTT. It yields the protein CASSSPGMAQYF.

V usage is TRBV9 and J usage is TRBJ2-3; 8 nucleotides align to TRBD2. J lost 0 bases, V lost 4 bases, and 7 bases had no gene match. Germline V gene data show CDR1 as SGDLS and CDR2 as YYNGEE. This CDR3 comprises 16 residues. CDR3 bases: TGTGCCAGCAGCCCACAAGCGGGGGCAAGCACAGATACGCAGTATTTT. Translated, it gives CASSPQAGASTDTQYF.

The CDR3 spells CASSIYRSDNSPLHF. The CDR3 DNA sequence: TGTGCCAGTAGTATTTATCGGTCGGATAATTCACCCCTCCACTTT. The rearrangement uses TRBV19 and TRBJ1-6; D unresolved. CDR3 length equals 15 residues. Germline CDR1 LNHDA, CDR2 SQIVND (reference sequence). V lost 3 bases to trimming and J lost 5 bases, with 11 bases between them.

The chain employs TRBV4-1 and TRBJ2-3; TRBD1 agrees at 7 bases. The CDR3 has 18 residues. Germline-derived CDR1 and CDR2 are MGHRA and YSYEKL. V trimming: 0 bases; J trimming: 3 bases; junction bases outside the gene matches: 12. CDR3 residues: CASSQDLLAGGRTDTQYF. The CDR3 DNA reads TGCGCCAGCAGCCAAGATTTACTGGCAGGGGGAAGGACAGATACGCAGTATTTT.

The chain employs TRBV27 and TRBJ1-1, with no clear D. V dropped 5 bases and J dropped 3 bases, with 10 bases sitting between them. CDR3 length: 13 residues. Germline V CDR1 and CDR2: MNHEY, SMNVEV (reference sequence). The CDR3 DNA reads TGTGCCAGCAGTGCCCCTGGAGACACTGAAGCTTTCTTT. Translating gives CASSAPGDTEAFF.

The sample holds one count of this clone. The rearrangement links TRBV6-5 to TRBJ1-2, with D tentatively TRBD1 (6 bases). CDR3 length: 13 amino acids. The germline V gene encodes CDR1 MNHEY and CDR2 SVGAGI. Trimming removed 6 bases at V and 7 bases at J, with 15 bases between. The CDR3 sequence is CASRFRQVSGYTF. The CDR3 DNA follows: TGTGCCAGCAGGTTCCGACAGGTTTCTGGCTACACCTTC.

This clone was recorded once. The chain joins TRBV18 to TRBJ1-1; possibly TRBD1 for D (6 bases). V lost 6 bases and J lost 2, with 10 bases in between. CDR3 length: 13 amino acids. Per germline, CDR1 KGHSH and CDR2 LQKENI. The CDR3 is CASSQQGNTEAFF. The CDR3 region has the DNA TGTGCCAGCTCCCAACAGGGAAACACTGAAGCTTTCTTT.

V is TRBV6-2 or TRBV6-3 and J is TRBJ2-1; D may be TRBD1 (6 bases). Per the germline V gene, CDR1 is MNHEY and CDR2 is SVGEGT. The CDR3 runs to 15 residues. Trimming removed 5 bases from V and 3 bases from J, with 14 bases in between. CDR3 nucleotide sequence: TGTGCCAGCAGTACGCCGGGACACCACTACAATGAGCAGTTCTTC. Protein: CASSTPGHHYNEQFF.

J is TRBJ2-1 and V is TRBV4-1, with 8 bases fitting TRBD2. In germline, CDR1 is MGHRA, CDR2 YSYEKL. The J segment lost 2 bases and the V segment lost 0 bases, leaving 6 bases of the junction unmatched. The CDR3 loop spans 17 amino acids. The CDR3 sequence: CASSQDPSGGPYNEQFF. CDR3 sequence (DNA): TGCGCCAGCAGCCAAGATCCCAGCGGGGGCCCCTACAATGAGCAGTTCTTC.

The rearrangement joins TRBV9 to TRBJ1-2, with TRBD1 identical over 7 bases. Germline CDR1 is SGDLS and CDR2 is YYNGEE. The CDR3 has 15 residues. Trimming removed 0 bases from V and 4 bases from J; junction bases left unmatched: 6. CDR3 in DNA: TGTGCCAGCAGCGTAGGGACAGGACATAGCTATGGCTACACCTTC. As protein: CASSVGTGHSYGYTF. Using reference TRBV9 and TRBJ1-2 for the parts outside the CDR3, the full variable domain is DSGVTQTPKHLITATGQRVTLRCSPRSGDLSVYWYQQSLDQGLQFLIQYYNGEERAKGNILERFSAQQFPDLHSELNLSSLELGDSALYFCASSVGTGHSYGYTFGSGTRLTVV.

The chain recombines TRBV6-5 with TRBJ2-2; 7 nucleotides match TRBD1. The V gene's germline CDR1 is MNHEY and CDR2 SVGAGI. V was clipped by 5 bases and J by 2 bases; unmatched bases: 5. This CDR3 contains 15 residues. CDR3 loop: CASSLGTVNTGELFF. The CDR3 DNA sequence: TGTGCCAGCAGTCTGGGGACAGTAAACACCGGGGAGCTGTTTTTT.